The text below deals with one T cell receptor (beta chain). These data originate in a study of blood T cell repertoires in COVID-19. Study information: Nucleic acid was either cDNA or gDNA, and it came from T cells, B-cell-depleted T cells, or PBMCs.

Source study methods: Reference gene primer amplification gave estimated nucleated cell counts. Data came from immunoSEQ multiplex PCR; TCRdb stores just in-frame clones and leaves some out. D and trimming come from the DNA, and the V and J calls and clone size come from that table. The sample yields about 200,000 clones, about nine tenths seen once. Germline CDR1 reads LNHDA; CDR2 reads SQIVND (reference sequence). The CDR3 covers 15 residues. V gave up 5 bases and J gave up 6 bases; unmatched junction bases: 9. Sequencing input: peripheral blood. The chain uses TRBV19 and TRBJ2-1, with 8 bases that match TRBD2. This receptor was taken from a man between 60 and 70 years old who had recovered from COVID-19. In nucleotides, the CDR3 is TGTGCCAGTAGTTTTAGGGGACTAGGCATCAATGAGCAGTTCTTC. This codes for CASSFRGLGINEQFF. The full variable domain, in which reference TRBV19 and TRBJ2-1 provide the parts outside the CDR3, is DGGITQSPKYLFRKEGQNVTLSCEQNLNHDAMYWYRQDPGQGLRLIYYSQIVNDFQKGDIAEGYSVSREKKESFPLTVTSAQKNPTAFYLCASSFRGLGINEQFFGPGTRLTVL.